This TCR beta chain was recorded in a study of blood T cells in healthy people across ages. As regards this clonotype: Its specificity is not known.

The V segment lost 4 bases and the J segment 3 bases; nucleotides outside the gene matches: 17. The CDR3 is 18 residues long. CDR1 SQVTM and CDR2 ANQGSEA come from the germline V gene. The use of a sample-barcoded 5' primer and a J-beta primer mix characterized a second PCR of roughly 6 to 11 cycles. MiXCR, applied by TCRdb to the 5' RACE reads, yields one record per CDR3 protein. The sample holds about 1,400,000 distinct CDR3 sequences, roughly 45% seen once. Broader study findings: Naive CD4+ cell counts and diversity both ran higher in long-lived than in aged donors.

The clonotype originates from a woman younger than 30 in good health. The specimen was blood. J is TRBJ1-2 and V is TRBV29-1; 10 nucleotides line up with TRBD1. CDR3 region: CSVVDPKTGGAEHYGYTF. Written as DNA, the CDR3 is TGCAGCGTTGTGGACCCCAAGACAGGGGGCGCGGAGCACTATGGCTACACCTTC.